The next 10 T cell receptor beta chains were all read from a single sample in a study of blood T cell repertoires in COVID-19. TCRdb's copy holds only in-frame clones and misses some; the assay was immunoSEQ multiplex PCR. The data show 200,000 to 250,000 clones, 88% seen once. What was sequenced was peripheral blood. All receptors derive from a man in his sixties or seventies with acute or convalescent COVID-19.

The V gene is TRBV5-6, the J gene TRBJ1-1, with 7 bases fitting TRBD1. CDR1 is SGHDT, CDR2 YYEEEE, per germline. This CDR3 spans 13 amino acids. V trimming: 4 bases; J trimming: 5 bases; junction bases outside the gene matches: 5. The CDR3 DNA reads TGTGCCAGCAGCCCCGACAGGGAGACTGAAGCTTTCTTT. Amino acid sequence: CASSPDRETEAFF.

The V gene is TRBV10-3, the J gene TRBJ1-1; no clear D. CDR1 ENHRY and CDR2 SYGVKD come from the germline V gene. CDR3 length: 13 residues. V lost 9 bases and J 1 base, leaving 12 bases between the germline ends. CDR3 bases: TGTGCCATTTCGGAGCCGGCGAACACTGAAGCTTTCTTT. Protein product: CAISEPANTEAFF.

This clone has just a few counts. The CDR3 region has the DNA TGTGCCAGCAGCTTGGGGCGGGTGTCCGGGGAGCTGTTTTTT. Its protein is CASSLGRVSGELFF. The J gene is TRBJ2-2, the V gene TRBV5-5; a weak D match, TRBD2 (5 bases). Trimming took off 0 bases at V and 6 bases at J, with 9 bases between the two ends. The length of the CDR3 is 14 residues. From germline, CDR1 is SGHKS and CDR2 YYEKEE (reference sequence).

This clone turned up a few times. This chain uses TRBV16 with TRBJ1-1; 8 bases agree with TRBD1. The junction had 11 bases not matched to a gene; V was cut back by 2 bases and J by 6 bases. Germline CDR1 reads KGHSY; CDR2 reads FQNENV. The CDR3 totals 16 residues. CDR3 region: CASSQRAGGTGPEAFF. CDR3 coding DNA: TGTGCCAGCAGCCAAAGGGCAGGGGGCACGGGGCCTGAAGCTTTCTTT. The variable domain in full, with the rest retrieved from reference TRBV16 and TRBJ1-1, is GEEVAQTPKHLVRGEGQKAKLYCAPIKGHSYVFWYQQVLKNEFKFLISFQNENVFDETGMPKERFSAKCLPNSPCSLEIQATKLEDSAVYFCASSQRAGGTGPEAFFGQGTRLTVV.

The chain is built from TRBV6-1 and TRBJ2-2; 7 positions agree with TRBD1. This CDR3 region has 16 residues. Unmatched junction bases numbered 5, after V lost 4 bases and J lost 0 bases. Germline lookup yields CDR1 MNHNS and CDR2 SASEGT. In DNA form, the CDR3 reads TGTGCCAGCAGTGTATCCAGGGGGTCGAACACCGGGGAGCTGTTTTTT. Protein: CASSVSRGSNTGELFF.

The rearrangement links TRBV29-1 to TRBJ2-7; D is ambiguous. The CDR3 has 13 residues. Germline CDR1 is SQVTM and CDR2 is ANQGSEA. V lost 4 bases and J 2 bases, leaving 12 bases between the germline ends. CDR3 bases: TGCAGCGTTGCGGCAGGTCAAGCCTACGAGCAGTACTTC. This gives the protein CSVAAGQAYEQYF.

The V call is TRBV11-2, the J call TRBJ2-5; TRBD2 matches at 11 bases. J was trimmed by 2 bases and V by 0 bases; bases with no gene match: 11. CDR1 and CDR2 from the germline V gene are SGHAT and FQNNGV. The length of the CDR3 is 19 residues. DNA for the CDR3: TGTGCCAGCAGCTTAGATCGTTGGGGGACTAGCGGATTACAAGAGACCCAGTACTTC. This codes for CASSLDRWGTSGLQETQYF.

In this sample, this clone turned up a few times. This chain connects TRBV18 to TRBJ1-1; D is undetermined. This CDR3 is built from 15 residues. V lost 3 bases and J lost 2, with 13 bases in between. The V gene's germline CDR1 is KGHSH and CDR2 LQKENI. Here the CDR3 reads CASSPYEELNTEAFF. CDR3 DNA sequence: TGTGCCAGCTCACCCTACGAGGAGCTAAACACTGAAGCTTTCTTT.

The rearrangement joins TRBV27 to TRBJ2-3; no definite D call. Deletions cut 3 bases from V and 2 bases from J, with 12 bases between. Germline V gives CDR1 MNHEY, CDR2 SMNVEV (reference sequence). The CDR3 contains 15 residues. CDR3 nucleotide sequence: TGTGCCAGCAGTTTGTCTAAGTTTTCCACAGATACGCAGTATTTT. This translates into CASSLSKFSTDTQYF.

The chain uses TRBV5-1 and TRBJ2-1; 7 bases match TRBD1. This CDR3 has 14 amino acids. The V segment lost 4 bases and the J segment 3 bases; nucleotides outside the gene matches: 4. Germline V gives CDR1 SGHRS, CDR2 YFSETQ. CDR3 protein: CASSPGQNYNEQFF. CDR3 bases: TGCGCCAGCAGCCCGGGACAGAACTACAATGAGCAGTTCTTC.